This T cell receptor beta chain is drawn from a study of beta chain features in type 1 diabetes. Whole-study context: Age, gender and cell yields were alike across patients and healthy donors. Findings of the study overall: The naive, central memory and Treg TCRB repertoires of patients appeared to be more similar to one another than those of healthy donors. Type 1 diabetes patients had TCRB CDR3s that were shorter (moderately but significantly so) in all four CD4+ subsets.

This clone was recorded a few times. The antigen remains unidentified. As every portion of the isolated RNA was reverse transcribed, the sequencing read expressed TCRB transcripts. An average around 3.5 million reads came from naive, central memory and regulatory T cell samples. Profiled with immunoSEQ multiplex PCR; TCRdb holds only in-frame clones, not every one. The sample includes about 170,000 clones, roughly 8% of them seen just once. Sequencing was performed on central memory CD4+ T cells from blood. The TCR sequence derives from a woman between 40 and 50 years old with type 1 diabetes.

The CDR3 loop is CASSTRRDTYGYTF. CDR3 in DNA: TGTGCCAGCAGCACAAGGCGCGACACGTATGGCTACACCTTC. The chain uses TRBV6-5 and TRBJ1-2; no clear D. The V end lost 6 bases, the J end lost 5 bases, and 16 bases lay between the germline ends. CDR1 is MNHEY, CDR2 SVGAGI, per germline. The CDR3 runs 14 residues.